What follows are 12 T cell receptor beta chains derived from one specimen sequenced in a study of blood T cell repertoires in COVID-19. Assay: immunoSEQ multiplex PCR; the TCRdb copy retains only in-frame clones and omits some. This repertoire shows around 280,000 clones, around 86% found once; its top ten account for roughly 1.3%. Sequencing was performed on peripheral blood. Receptors originate from a man between 70 and 80 years old with acute or convalescent COVID-19.

The sample holds a few counts of this clone. This chain connects TRBV4-3 to TRBJ1-3, with D unclear. CDR3 length: 16 amino acids. Germline V lookup: CDR1 LGHNA, CDR2 YSLEER. Trimming took off 4 bases at V and 0 bases at J, with 13 bases between the two ends. The CDR3 DNA sequence: TGCGCCAGCAGCCCTTTCTACGGAGTCTCTGGAAACACCATATATTTT. Its translation: CASSPFYGVSGNTIYF.

This clone came up once. The V and J genes are TRBV4-2 and TRBJ1-4, with D tentatively TRBD1 (5 bases). Trimming removed 4 bases from V and 3 bases from J, with 18 bases in between. Germline-derived CDR1 and CDR2 are LGHNA and YNFKEQ. This CDR3 has 17 amino acids. CDR3 protein: CASSPRGGVVANEKLFF. The CDR3 DNA sequence: TGTGCCAGCAGCCCCCGGGGAGGGGTAGTGGCTAATGAAAAACTGTTTTTT.

This CDR3 reads CASSLTDREGYTF. The CDR3 nucleotides read TGTGCCAGCAGTTTGACCGACCGGGAGGGCTACACCTTC. The chain has TRBV28 and TRBJ1-2; D is unclear. The CDR3 contains 13 residues. Germline V CDR1 and CDR2: MDHEN, SYDVKM. The V end lost 3 bases, the J end lost 8 bases, and 13 bases lay between the germline ends.

The genes are TRBV3-1 (or the pseudogene TRBV3-2) and TRBJ1-3, with TRBD1 identical over 7 bases. The J segment lost 4 bases and the V segment lost 8 bases, leaving 11 bases of the junction unmatched. The CDR3 covers 15 residues. Germline V gene sequence: CDR1 LGHDT, CDR2 YNNKEL (reference sequence). The CDR3 sequence is CASRDQGVTGNTIYF. The CDR3 DNA reads TGTGCCAGCCGAGATCAGGGGGTGACGGGAAACACCATATATTTT.

The gene calls are TRBV6-1 and TRBJ2-5; perhaps TRBD1 as D (5 bases). The CDR3 runs to 13 residues. CDR1 and CDR2 (germline): MNHNS, SASEGT. The germline V and J ends were trimmed by 3 bases and 4 bases, with 9 bases remaining between them. CDR3 region: CASSDIRGETQYF. CDR3 DNA sequence: TGTGCCAGCAGTGATATTAGGGGAGAGACCCAGTACTTC.

The V gene is TRBV19, the J gene TRBJ2-5, with 7 bases matching TRBD2. CDR1 and CDR2 (germline): LNHDA, SQIVND (reference sequence). The length of the CDR3 is 14 residues. V lost 5 bases to trimming and J lost 8 bases; unmatched junction nucleotides: 11. The CDR3: CASSRKSGAGTQYF. The CDR3 DNA reads TGTGCCAGTAGTCGCAAAAGCGGGGCGGGCACCCAGTACTTC.

Only one count was recorded for this clone. The chain recombines TRBV3-1 (or the pseudogene TRBV3-2) with TRBJ2-7; 7 bases line up with TRBD1. This CDR3 spans 16 amino acids. The J segment lost 3 bases and the V segment lost 1 base, leaving 9 bases of the junction unmatched. From germline, CDR1 is LGHDT and CDR2 YNNKEL (reference sequence). This CDR3 is CASSQGEKTGNYEQYF. CDR3 nucleotides: TGTGCCAGCAGCCAAGGGGAAAAGACAGGGAACTACGAGCAGTACTTC.

This chain links TRBV28 with TRBJ2-7; TRBD1 matches at 9 bases. V gave up 2 bases and J gave up 6 bases; unmatched junction bases: 8. This CDR3 is 15 amino acids long. In germline, CDR1 is MDHEN, CDR2 SYDVKM. In DNA, the CDR3 is TGTGCCAGCAGTTTACCGGGACAGGGCGGTGGCGAGCAGTACTTC. Translation gives CASSLPGQGGGEQYF.

The CDR3 spells CASSSKTGTTYEQYF. The CDR3 DNA reads TGTGCCAGCAGCTCGAAAACAGGAACTACCTACGAGCAGTACTTC. The chain combines TRBV3-1 (or the pseudogene TRBV3-2) with TRBJ2-7; a possible D gene is TRBD1 (5 bases). The germline gives CDR1 LGHDT, CDR2 YNNKEL (reference sequence). The CDR3 covers 15 residues. Trimming removed 5 bases at V and 2 bases at J, with 16 bases between.

CDR3 sequence reads: CSVLQGARIQETQYF. CDR3 nucleotide sequence: TGCAGCGTCCTACAGGGGGCGCGTATCCAGGAGACCCAGTACTTC. This chain uses TRBV29-1 with TRBJ2-5; TRBD1 matches at 9 bases. Unmatched junction bases numbered 13, after V lost 6 bases and J lost 5 bases. The CDR3 totals 15 residues. Germline assignment: CDR1 SQVTM and CDR2 ANQGSEA.

This chain joins TRBV30 and TRBJ2-1, with a tentative D call TRBD1 (5 bases). Trimming took 0 bases from V and 9 from J, leaving 9 bases between them. The germline V gene encodes CDR1 GTSNPN and CDR2 SVGIG (reference sequence). The CDR3 covers 12 residues. The CDR3 nucleotides read TGTGCCTGGAGTGTAGGTGGGGCTGAGCAGTTCTTC. It specifies CAWSVGGAEQFF.

V usage is TRBV5-1 and J usage is TRBJ1-1, with TRBD1 matching over 7 bases. Per germline, CDR1 SGHRS and CDR2 YFSETQ. The trim removed 4 bases at V and 1 base at J, leaving 10 bases unmatched. The CDR3 totals 16 residues. The CDR3 reads CASSPTAGTENTEAFF. CDR3 nucleotide sequence: TGCGCCAGCAGCCCCACGGCCGGGACAGAGAACACTGAAGCTTTCTTT.